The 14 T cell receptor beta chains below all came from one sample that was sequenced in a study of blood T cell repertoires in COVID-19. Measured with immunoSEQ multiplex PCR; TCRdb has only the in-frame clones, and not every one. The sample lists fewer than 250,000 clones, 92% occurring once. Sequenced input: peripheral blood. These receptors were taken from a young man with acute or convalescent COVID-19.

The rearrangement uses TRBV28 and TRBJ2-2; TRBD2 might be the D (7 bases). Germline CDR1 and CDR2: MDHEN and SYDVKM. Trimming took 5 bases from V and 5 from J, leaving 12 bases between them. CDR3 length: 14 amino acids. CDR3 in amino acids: CASSVGGQTGELFF. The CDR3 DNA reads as TGTGCCAGCAGTGTGGGGGGGCAAACCGGGGAGCTGTTTTTT.

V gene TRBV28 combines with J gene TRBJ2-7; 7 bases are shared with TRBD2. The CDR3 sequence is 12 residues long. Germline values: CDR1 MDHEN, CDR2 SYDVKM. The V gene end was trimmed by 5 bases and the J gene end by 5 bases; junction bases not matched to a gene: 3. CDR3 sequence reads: CASSLGGDEQYF. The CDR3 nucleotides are TGTGCCAGCAGTCTTGGGGGGGACGAGCAGTACTTC.

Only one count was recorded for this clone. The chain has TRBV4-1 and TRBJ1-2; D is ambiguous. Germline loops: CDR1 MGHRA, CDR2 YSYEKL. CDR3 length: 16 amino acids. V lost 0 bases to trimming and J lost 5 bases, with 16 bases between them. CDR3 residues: CASSQDWVEGRYGYTF. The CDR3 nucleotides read TGCGCCAGCAGCCAAGATTGGGTGGAGGGCCGGTATGGCTACACCTTC.

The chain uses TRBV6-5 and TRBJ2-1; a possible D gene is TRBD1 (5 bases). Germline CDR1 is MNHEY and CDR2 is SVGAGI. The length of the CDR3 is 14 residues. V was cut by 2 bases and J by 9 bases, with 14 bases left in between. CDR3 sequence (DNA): TGTGCCAGCAGTTACGACAGAGTCTTGACTGAGCAGTTCTTC. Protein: CASSYDRVLTEQFF.

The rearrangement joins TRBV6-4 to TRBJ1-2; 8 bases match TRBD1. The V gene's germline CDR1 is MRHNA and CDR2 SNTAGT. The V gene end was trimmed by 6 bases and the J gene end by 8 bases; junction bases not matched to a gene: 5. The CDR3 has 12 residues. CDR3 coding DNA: TGTGCCAGCAGCCAGGGGGCCCGCGGCTACACCTTC. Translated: CASSQGARGYTF.

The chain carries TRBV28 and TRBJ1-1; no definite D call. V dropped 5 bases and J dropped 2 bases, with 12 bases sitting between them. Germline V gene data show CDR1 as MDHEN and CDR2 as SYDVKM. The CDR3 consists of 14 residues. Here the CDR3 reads CASSQIQLNTEAFF. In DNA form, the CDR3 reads TGTGCCAGCAGTCAGATACAGCTTAACACTGAAGCTTTCTTT.

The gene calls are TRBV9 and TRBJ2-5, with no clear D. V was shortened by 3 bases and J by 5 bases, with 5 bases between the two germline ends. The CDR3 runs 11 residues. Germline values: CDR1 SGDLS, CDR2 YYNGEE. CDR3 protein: CASSAGETQYF. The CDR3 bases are TGTGCCAGCAGCGCCGGGGAGACCCAGTACTTC.

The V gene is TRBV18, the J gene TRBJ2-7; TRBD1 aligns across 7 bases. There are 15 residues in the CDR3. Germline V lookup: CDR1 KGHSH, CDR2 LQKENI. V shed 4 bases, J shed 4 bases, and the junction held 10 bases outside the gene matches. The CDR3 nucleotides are TGTGCCAGCTCACTACGACAGGGTGAAGGATACGAGCAGTACTTC. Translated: CASSLRQGEGYEQYF.

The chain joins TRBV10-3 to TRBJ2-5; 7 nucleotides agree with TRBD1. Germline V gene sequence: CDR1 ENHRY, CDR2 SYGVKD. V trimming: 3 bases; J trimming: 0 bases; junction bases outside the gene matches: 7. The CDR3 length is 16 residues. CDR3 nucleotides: TGTGCCATCAGTGATATTAAGGGGGCCTACCAAGAGACCCAGTACTTC. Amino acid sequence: CAISDIKGAYQETQYF.

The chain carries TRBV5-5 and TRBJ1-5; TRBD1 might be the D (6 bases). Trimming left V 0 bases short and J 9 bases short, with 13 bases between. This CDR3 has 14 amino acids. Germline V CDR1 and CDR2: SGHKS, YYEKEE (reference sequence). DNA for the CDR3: TGTGCCAGCAGCTTGGGACAGGCTGGCGGGCCCCAGCATTTT. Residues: CASSLGQAGGPQHF. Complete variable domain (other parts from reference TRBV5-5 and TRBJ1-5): DAGVTQSPTHLIKTRGQQVTLRCSPISGHKSVSWYQQVLGQGPQFIFQYYEKEERGRGNFPDRFSARQFPNYSSELNVNALLLGDSALYLCASSLGQAGGPQHFGDGTRLSIL.

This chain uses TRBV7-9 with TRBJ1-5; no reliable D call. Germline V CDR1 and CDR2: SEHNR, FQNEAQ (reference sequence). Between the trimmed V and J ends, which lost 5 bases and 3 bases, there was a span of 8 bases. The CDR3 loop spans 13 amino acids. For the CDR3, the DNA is TGTGCCAGCAGCGCAGGTCTCAATCAGCCCCAGCATTTT. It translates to CASSAGLNQPQHF.

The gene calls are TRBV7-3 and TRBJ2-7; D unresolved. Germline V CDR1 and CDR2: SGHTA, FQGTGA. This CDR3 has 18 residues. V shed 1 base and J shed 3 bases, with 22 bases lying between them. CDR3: CASSLIRDPATSLYEQYF. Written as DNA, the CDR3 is TGTGCCAGCAGCTTAATTCGTGACCCAGCGACGTCTCTCTACGAGCAGTACTTC.

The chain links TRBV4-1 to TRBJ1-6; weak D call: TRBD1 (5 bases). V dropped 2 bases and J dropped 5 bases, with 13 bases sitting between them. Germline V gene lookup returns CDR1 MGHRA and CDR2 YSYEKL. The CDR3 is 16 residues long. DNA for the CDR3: TGCGCCAGCAGCCAACTCCTATGGGGGGATAATTCACCCCTCCACTTT. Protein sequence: CASSQLLWGDNSPLHF.

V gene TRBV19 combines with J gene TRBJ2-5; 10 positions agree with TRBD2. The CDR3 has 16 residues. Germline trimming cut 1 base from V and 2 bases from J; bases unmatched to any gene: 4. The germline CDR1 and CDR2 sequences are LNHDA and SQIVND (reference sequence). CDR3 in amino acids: CASSIGASGRQETQYF. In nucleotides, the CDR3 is TGTGCCAGTAGTATAGGGGCTAGCGGGAGACAAGAGACCCAGTACTTC.